The entry that follows covers one TCR beta chain sequence. Its antigen is not known. These data are taken from a study of T cell responses to AZD1222 COVID-19 vaccine. Whole-study context: Recipients boosted at about 4 weeks or about 12 weeks are pooled.

Study outcomes and limitations: Sampled repertoires all dated from after the peak T cell response. Among the donors, most were white British and more were female, and clonal diversity was possibly underestimated.

Assay used: immunoSEQ multiplex PCR; TCRdb lists only in-frame clones, some missing. The sample lists about 78,000 clones, around 87% occurring once. The receptor comes from an adult in good health. The input for sequencing was peripheral blood, taken on day 0 of AZD1222 vaccination.

The CDR3 sequence is CAISEGTSGSSNTGELFF. The DNA for the CDR3 is TGTGCCATCAGTGAGGGGACTAGCGGGAGTTCGAACACCGGGGAGCTGTTTTTT. J is TRBJ2-2 and V is TRBV10-3; 14 nucleotides match TRBD2. J was trimmed by 0 bases and V by 2 bases; bases with no gene match: 2. In germline, CDR1 is ENHRY, CDR2 SYGVKD. The CDR3 consists of 18 residues.